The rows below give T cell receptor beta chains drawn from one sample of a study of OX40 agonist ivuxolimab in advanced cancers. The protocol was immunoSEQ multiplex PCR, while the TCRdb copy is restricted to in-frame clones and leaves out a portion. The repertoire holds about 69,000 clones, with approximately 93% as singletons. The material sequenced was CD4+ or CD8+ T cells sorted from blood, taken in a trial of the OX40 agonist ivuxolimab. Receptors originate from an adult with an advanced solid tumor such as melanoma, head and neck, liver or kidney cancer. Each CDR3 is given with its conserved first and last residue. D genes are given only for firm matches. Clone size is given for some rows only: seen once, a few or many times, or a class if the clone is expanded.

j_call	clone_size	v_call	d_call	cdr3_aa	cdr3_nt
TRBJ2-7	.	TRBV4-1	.	CASSHGNREGYEQYF	TGCGCCAGCAGCCATGGTAACAGGGAAGGCTACGAGCAGTACTTC
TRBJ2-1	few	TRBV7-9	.	CASSLLAPSSYNEQFF	TGTGCCAGCAGCTTATTAGCGCCGAGCTCCTACAATGAGCAGTTCTTC
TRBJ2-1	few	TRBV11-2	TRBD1	CASSPPGTGNEQFF	TGTGCCAGCAGCCCCCCAGGGACAGGGAATGAGCAGTTCTTC
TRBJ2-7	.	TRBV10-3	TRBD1	CAITGTGSSYEQYF	TGTGCCATCACTGGGACAGGGTCCTCCTACGAGCAGTACTTC
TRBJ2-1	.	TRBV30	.	CAWSGFSDEQFF	TGTGCCTGGAGTGGATTTTCGGATGAGCAGTTCTTC
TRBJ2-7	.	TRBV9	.	CASSVDPRGGSSYEQYF	TGTGCCAGCAGCGTAGACCCGAGGGGAGGAAGCTCCTACGAGCAGTACTTC
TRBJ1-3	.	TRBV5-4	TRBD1	CASSQDRVGNTIYF	TGTGCCAGCAGCCAAGACAGGGTCGGAAACACCATATATTTT
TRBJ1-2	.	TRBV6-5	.	CASSYSVTGFYGYTF	TGTGCCAGCAGTTACTCAGTGACAGGCTTCTATGGCTACACCTTC
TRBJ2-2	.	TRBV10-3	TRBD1	CAIERTGNTGELFF	TGTGCCATCGAGAGGACAGGGAACACCGGGGAGCTGTTTTTT
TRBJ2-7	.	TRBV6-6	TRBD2	CASSTSVSFYEQYF	TGTGCCAGCAGTACTAGCGTTAGCTTCTACGAGCAGTACTTC
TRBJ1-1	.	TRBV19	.	CASSIDPATKNTEAFF	TGTGCCAGTAGTATAGATCCGGCCACTAAGAACACTGAAGCTTTCTTT
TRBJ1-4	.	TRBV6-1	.	CASSEGGRANEKLFF	TGTGCCAGCAGTGAAGGTGGGCGGGCTAATGAAAAACTGTTTTTT
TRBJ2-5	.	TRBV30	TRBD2	CAWSMGRGGGETQYF	TGTGCCTGGAGTATGGGTCGGGGGGGAGGGGAGACCCAGTACTTC
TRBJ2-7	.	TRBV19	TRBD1	CASSVKGTATGQQYF	TGTGCCAGTAGCGTTAAAGGGACAGCGACCGGGCAGCAGTACTTC
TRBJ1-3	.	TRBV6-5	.	CASRRREAAGNTIYF	TGTGCCAGCAGGAGAAGGGAAGCCGCTGGAAACACCATATATTTT
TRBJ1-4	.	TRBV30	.	CAWSETMMREKLFF	TGTGCCTGGAGTGAAACCATGATGAGAGAAAAACTGTTTTTT
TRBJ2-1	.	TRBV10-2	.	CASSESAFPLSNEQFF	TGCGCCAGCAGTGAGTCAGCCTTTCCACTTTCCAATGAGCAGTTCTTC
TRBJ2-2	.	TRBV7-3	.	CASSLVGDRTGELFF	TGTGCCAGCAGCTTAGTGGGGGATAGGACCGGGGAGCTGTTTTTT
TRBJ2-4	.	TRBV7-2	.	CASSLLGLAKNIQYF	TGTGCCAGCAGCCTCTTGGGCCTAGCCAAAAACATTCAGTACTTC
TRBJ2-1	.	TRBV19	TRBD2	CASSSRRTSGMYEQFF	TGTGCCAGTAGTTCAAGGCGGACTAGCGGGATGTATGAGCAGTTCTTC
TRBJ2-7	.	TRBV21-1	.	CASSKAHQQSAYEQYF	TGTGCCAGCAGCAAAGCGCATCAGCAGAGCGCCTACGAGCAGTACTTC
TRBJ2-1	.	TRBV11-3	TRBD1	CASSSLGTADNEQFF	TGTGCCAGCAGCTCCCTCGGGACAGCCGACAATGAGCAGTTCTTC
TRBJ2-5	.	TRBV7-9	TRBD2	CASSLAGGREETQYF	TGTGCCAGCAGCTTAGCTGGCGGGAGGGAAGAGACCCAGTACTTC
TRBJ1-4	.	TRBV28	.	CASSASLVGANEKLFF	TGTGCCAGCAGTGCGTCCTTAGTAGGTGCTAATGAAAAACTGTTTTTT
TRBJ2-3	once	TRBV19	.	CASSGGSRTDTQYF	TGTGCCAGTAGTGGGGGCTCTCGCACAGATACGCAGTATTTT
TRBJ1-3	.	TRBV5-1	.	CASSFLGTSGNTIYF	TGCGCCAGCAGCTTTTTGGGGACCTCTGGAAACACCATATATTTT
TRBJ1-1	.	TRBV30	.	CAWSVPGRNTEAFF	TGTGCCTGGAGTGTACCAGGGCGGAACACTGAAGCTTTCTTT
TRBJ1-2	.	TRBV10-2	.	CASSDQNYGYTF	TGCGCCAGCAGTGATCAGAACTATGGCTACACCTTC
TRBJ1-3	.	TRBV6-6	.	CASSLDRMSSGNTIYF	TGTGCCAGCAGTCTAGACAGGATGAGCTCTGGAAACACCATATATTTT
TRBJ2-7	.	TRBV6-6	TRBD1	CASRPGQGKQYF	TGTGCCAGCAGACCCGGACAGGGGAAGCAGTACTTC
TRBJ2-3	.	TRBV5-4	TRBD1	CASSPGTASTDTQYF	TGTGCCAGCAGTCCCGGGACAGCTAGCACAGATACGCAGTATTTT
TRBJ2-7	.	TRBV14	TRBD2	CASSRSSGSGYEQYF	TGTGCCAGCAGCCGCAGTAGCGGGAGTGGGTACGAGCAGTACTTC
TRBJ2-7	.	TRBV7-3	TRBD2	CASSPGGSGREQYF	TGTGCCAGCAGCCCGGGGGGATCGGGACGCGAGCAGTACTTC
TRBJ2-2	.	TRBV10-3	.	CAIRSTPGTEHTGELFF	TGTGCCATCAGAAGCACCCCCGGGACTGAACACACCGGGGAGCTGTTTTTT
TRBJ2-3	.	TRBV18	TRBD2	CASSPLGLASDTQYF	TGTGCCAGCTCACCGCTGGGACTAGCGTCAGATACGCAGTATTTT
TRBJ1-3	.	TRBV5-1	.	CASSLSGSGNTIYF	TGCGCCAGCAGCTTATCAGGCTCTGGAAACACCATATATTTT
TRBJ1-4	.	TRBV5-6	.	CASSLVRFNEKLFF	TGTGCCAGCAGCTTGGTCCGCTTTAATGAAAAACTGTTTTTT
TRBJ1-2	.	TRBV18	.	CASSPPVGCGYGYTF	TGTGCCAGCTCACCACCTGTGGGGTGCGGCTATGGCTACACCTTC
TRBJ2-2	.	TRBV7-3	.	CASKPGLDTGELFF	TGTGCCAGTAAACCGGGACTCGACACCGGGGAGCTGTTTTTT
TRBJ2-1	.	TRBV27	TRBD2	CASSPSGLGDNEQFF	TGTGCCAGCAGTCCGAGCGGACTAGGCGATAATGAGCAGTTCTTC
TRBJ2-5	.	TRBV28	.	CASSPRGTRDQETQYF	TGTGCCAGCAGTCCCCGTGGGACACGAGACCAAGAGACCCAGTACTTC